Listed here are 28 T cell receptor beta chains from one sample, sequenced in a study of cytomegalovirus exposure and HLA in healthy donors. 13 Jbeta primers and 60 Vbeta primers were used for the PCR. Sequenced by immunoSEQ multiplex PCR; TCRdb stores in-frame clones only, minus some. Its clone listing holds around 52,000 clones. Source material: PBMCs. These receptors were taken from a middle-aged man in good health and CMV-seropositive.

The CDR3 DNA follows: TGTGCCAGTAGTATCCGGCCCCTGGGCAGCTACACTGAAGCTTTCTTT. It specifies CASSIRPLGSYTEAFF. The chain recombines TRBV19 with TRBJ1-1; D gene unclear. The germline V gene encodes CDR1 LNHDA and CDR2 SQIVND (reference sequence). The CDR3 runs to 16 residues. V shed 3 bases and J shed 3 bases, with 17 bases lying between them.

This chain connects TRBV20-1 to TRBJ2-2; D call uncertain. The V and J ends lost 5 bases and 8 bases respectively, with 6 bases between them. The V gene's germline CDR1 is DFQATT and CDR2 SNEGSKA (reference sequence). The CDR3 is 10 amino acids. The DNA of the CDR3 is TGCAGTGCTTTACTAGGGGAGCTGTTTTTT. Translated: CSALLGELFF.

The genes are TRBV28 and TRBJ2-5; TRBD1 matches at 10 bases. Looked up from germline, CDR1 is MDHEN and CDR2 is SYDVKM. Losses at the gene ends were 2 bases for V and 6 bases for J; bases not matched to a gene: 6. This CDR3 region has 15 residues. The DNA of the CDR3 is TGTGCCAGCAGTTTAGGAGGGACAGGGGAGAAGACCCAGTACTTC. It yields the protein CASSLGGTGEKTQYF.

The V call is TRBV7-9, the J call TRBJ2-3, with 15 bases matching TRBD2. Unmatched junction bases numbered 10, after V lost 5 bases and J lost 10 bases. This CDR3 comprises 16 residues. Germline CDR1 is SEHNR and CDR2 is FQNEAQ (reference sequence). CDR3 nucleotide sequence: TGTGCCAGCAGCCCCCGGACTAGCGGGGGGGCCGCGGCGCAGTATTTT. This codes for CASSPRTSGGAAAQYF.

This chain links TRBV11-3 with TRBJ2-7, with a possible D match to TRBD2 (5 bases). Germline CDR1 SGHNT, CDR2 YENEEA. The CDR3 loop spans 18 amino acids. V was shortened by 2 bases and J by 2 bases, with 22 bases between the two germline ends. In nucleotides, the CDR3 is TGTGCCAGCAGCTTATTAGTCCCCAGGACTGCTGGGGCCTACGAGCAGTACTTC. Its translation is CASSLLVPRTAGAYEQYF.

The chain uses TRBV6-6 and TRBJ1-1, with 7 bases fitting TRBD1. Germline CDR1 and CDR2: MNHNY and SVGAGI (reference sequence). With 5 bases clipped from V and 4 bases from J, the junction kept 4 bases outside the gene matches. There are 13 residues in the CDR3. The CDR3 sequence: CASSGQVGTEAFF. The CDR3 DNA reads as TGTGCCAGCAGTGGACAGGTAGGCACTGAAGCTTTCTTT.

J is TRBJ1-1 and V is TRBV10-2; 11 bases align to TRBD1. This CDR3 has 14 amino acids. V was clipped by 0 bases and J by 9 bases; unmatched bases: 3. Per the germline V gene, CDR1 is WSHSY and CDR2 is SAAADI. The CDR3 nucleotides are TGCGCCAGCAGTGAGTCCGGACAGGGGGCCAAAGCTTTCTTT. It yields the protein CASSESGQGAKAFF.

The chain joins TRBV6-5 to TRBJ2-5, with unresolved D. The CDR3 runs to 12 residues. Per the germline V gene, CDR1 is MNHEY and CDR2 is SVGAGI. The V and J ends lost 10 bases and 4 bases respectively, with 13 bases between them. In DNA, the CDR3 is TGTGCCACCTCCGAGGTGGGAGAGACCCAGTACTTC. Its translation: CATSEVGETQYF.

The CDR3 sequence: CASSLWRDRASEQYF. CDR3 nucleotides: TGTGCCAGCAGTTTATGGCGGGACAGGGCGAGCGAGCAGTACTTC. The rearrangement uses TRBV28 and TRBJ2-7; 9 positions match TRBD1. Looked up from germline, CDR1 is MDHEN and CDR2 is SYDVKM. V dropped 0 bases and J dropped 6; count of bases not matched to a gene: 6. The CDR3 is 15 amino acids. Full variable domain (remainder filled in from reference TRBV28 and TRBJ2-7): DVKVTQSSRYLVKRTGEKVFLECVQDMDHENMFWYRQDPGLGLRLIYFSYDVKMKEKGDIPEGYSVSREKKERFSLILESASTNQTSMYLCASSLWRDRASEQYFGPGTRLTVT.

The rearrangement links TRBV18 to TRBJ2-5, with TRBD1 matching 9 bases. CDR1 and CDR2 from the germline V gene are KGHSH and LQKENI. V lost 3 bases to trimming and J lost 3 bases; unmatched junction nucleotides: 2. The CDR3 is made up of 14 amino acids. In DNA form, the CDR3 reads TGTGCCAGCTCACCCGGGACAGGGAAAGAGACCCAGTACTTC. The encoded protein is CASSPGTGKETQYF.

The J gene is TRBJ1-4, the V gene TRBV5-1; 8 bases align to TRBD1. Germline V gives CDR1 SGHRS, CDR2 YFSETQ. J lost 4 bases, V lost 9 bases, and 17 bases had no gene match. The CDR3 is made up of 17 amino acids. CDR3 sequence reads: CATSLGTGYMGNEKLFF. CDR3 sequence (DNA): TGCGCCACCAGTCTCGGGACAGGTTACATGGGTAATGAAAAACTGTTTTTT.

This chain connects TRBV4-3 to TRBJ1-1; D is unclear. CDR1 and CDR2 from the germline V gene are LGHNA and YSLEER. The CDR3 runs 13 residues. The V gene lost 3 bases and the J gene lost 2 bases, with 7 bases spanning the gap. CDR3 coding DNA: TGCGCCAGCAGCCACAGCGAAAACACTGAAGCTTTCTTT. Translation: CASSHSENTEAFF.

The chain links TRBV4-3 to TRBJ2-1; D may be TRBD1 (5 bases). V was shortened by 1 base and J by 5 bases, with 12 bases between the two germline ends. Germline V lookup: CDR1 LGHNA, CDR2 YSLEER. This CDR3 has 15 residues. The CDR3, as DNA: TGCGCCAGCAGCCAAGCAGGGATGGGGCACAATGAGCAGTTCTTC. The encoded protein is CASSQAGMGHNEQFF.

The CDR3, as DNA: TGTGCCAGCAGCTCGGGGACAGGCGACTCCTACGAGCAGTACTTC. It codes for CASSSGTGDSYEQYF. The chain couples TRBV5-6 to TRBJ2-5; 8 nucleotides match TRBD1. The end of the DNA fits TRBJ2-7 better, so the J call may be wrong. CDR3 length: 15 residues. Germline CDR1 reads SGHDT; CDR2 reads YYEEEE.

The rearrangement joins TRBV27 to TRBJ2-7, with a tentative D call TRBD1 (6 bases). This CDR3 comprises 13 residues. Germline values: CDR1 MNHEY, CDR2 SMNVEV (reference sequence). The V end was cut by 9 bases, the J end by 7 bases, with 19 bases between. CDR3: CASRTFRDIEQYF. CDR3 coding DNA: TGTGCCAGTAGGACCTTCAGGGACATAGAGCAGTACTTC.

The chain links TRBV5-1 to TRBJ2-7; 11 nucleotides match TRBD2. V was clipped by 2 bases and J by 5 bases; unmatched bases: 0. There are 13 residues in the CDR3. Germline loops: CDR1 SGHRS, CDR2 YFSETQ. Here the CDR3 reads CASSFSGGDEQYF. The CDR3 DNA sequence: TGCGCCAGCAGCTTTAGCGGGGGGGACGAGCAGTACTTC.

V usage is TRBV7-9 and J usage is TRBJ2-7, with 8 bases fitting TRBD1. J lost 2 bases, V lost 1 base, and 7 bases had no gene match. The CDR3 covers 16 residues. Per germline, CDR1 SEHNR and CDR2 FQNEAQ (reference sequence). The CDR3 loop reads CASSLGPGQATYEQYF. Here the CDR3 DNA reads TGTGCCAGCAGCTTAGGCCCGGGACAGGCAACCTACGAGCAGTACTTC.

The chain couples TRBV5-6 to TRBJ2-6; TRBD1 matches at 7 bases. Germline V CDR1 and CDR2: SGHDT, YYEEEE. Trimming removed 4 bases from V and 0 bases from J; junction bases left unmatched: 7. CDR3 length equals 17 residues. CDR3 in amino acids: CASSHRGPGSGANVLTF. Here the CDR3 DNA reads TGTGCCAGCAGCCACAGGGGTCCTGGCTCTGGGGCCAACGTCCTGACTTTC.

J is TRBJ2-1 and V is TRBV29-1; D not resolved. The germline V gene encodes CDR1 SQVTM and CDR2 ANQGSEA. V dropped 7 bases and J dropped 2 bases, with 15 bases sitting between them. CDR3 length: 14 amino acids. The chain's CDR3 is CSAPVRRPYNEQFF. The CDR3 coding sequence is TGCAGCGCCCCGGTCAGGCGCCCCTACAATGAGCAGTTCTTC.

The CDR3 sequence: CASSEGQGELFF. DNA for the CDR3: TGTGCCAGCTCTGAGGGACAGGGGGAGCTGTTTTTT. The chain couples TRBV18 to TRBJ2-2; 7 bases are a match to TRBD1. The trim removed 6 bases at V and 8 bases at J, leaving 3 bases unmatched. The germline V gene has CDR1 KGHSH and CDR2 LQKENI. This CDR3 is 12 amino acids long.

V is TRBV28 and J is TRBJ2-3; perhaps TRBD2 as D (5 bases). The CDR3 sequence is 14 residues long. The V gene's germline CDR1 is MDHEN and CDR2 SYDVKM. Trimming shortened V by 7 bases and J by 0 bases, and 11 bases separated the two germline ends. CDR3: CASNFSASTDTQYF. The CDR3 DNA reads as TGTGCCAGCAATTTTAGCGCCAGCACAGATACGCAGTATTTT.

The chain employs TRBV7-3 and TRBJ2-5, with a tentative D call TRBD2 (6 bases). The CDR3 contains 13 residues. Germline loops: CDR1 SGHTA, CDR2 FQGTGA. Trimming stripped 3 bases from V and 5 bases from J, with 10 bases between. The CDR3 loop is CASSFGGYETQYF. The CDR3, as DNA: TGTGCCAGCAGCTTTGGAGGGTACGAGACCCAGTACTTC.

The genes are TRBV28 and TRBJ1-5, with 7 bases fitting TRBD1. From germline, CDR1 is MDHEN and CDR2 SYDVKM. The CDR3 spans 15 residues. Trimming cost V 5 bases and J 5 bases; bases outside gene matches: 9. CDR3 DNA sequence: TGTGCCAGCAGTCTATCACTTACAGGGGATCAGCCCCAGCATTTT. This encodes CASSLSLTGDQPQHF.

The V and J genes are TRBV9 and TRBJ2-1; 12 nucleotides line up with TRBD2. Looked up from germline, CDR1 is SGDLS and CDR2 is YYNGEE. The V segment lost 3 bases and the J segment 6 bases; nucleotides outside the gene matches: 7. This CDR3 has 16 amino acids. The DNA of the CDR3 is TGTGCCAGCAGCGCTACCGGGACTAGCGGGTTCAATGAGCAGTTCTTC. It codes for CASSATGTSGFNEQFF.

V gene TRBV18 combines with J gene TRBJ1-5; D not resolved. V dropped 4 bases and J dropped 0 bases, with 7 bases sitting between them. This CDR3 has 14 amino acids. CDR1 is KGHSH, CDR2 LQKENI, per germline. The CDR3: CASSHRGSNQPQHF. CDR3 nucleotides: TGTGCCAGCTCACACCGGGGTAGCAATCAGCCCCAGCATTTT.

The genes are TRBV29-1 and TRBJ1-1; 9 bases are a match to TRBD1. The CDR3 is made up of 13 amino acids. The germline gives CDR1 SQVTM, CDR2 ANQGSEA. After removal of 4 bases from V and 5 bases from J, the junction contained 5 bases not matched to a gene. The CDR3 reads CSVGDRAGTEAFF. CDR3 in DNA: TGCAGCGTTGGGGACAGGGCGGGGACTGAAGCTTTCTTT.

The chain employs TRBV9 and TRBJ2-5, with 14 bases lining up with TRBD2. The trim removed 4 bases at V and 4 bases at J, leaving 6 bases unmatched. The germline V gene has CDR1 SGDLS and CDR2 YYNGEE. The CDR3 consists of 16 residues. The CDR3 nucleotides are TGTGCCAGCAGCCCTCACGGGACTAGCGGGGGAGAGACCCAGTACTTC. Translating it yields CASSPHGTSGGETQYF.

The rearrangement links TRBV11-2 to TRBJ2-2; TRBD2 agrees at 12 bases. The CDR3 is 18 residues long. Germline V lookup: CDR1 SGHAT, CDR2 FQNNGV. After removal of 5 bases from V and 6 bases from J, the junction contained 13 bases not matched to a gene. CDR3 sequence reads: CASSPGTSGPEVAGELFF. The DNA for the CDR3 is TGTGCCAGCAGCCCAGGGACTAGCGGGCCCGAGGTGGCCGGGGAGCTGTTTTTT.